Shown below are 17 T cell receptor beta chains from a single sample sequenced in a study of T cells in localized non-small cell lung cancer. Libraries were prepared by immunoSEQ multiplex PCR; TCRdb keeps only in-frame clonotypes and omits some of them. The sample comprises some 50,000 clones, approximately 83% of which are singletons, and about a sixth rests with the top ten. Sequences were derived from peripheral blood mononuclear cells, sampled before any cancer treatment. The receptors shown here come from a man between 40 and 70 years old with stage III lung adenocarcinoma.

This rearrangement joins TRBV11-2 to TRBJ1-5; a weak D match, TRBD1 (6 bases). The germline gives CDR1 SGHAT, CDR2 FQNNGV. V was clipped by 1 base and J by 7 bases, with 11 bases between them. The CDR3 is 14 amino acids. The CDR3 DNA sequence: TGTGCCAGCAGCTTAGTACAGGGCGGCCAGCCCCAGCATTTT. It codes for CASSLVQGGQPQHF.

The V and J genes are TRBV18 and TRBJ2-1, with 14 bases that match TRBD2. Germline CDR1 reads KGHSH; CDR2 reads LQKENI. J lost 6 bases, V lost 4 bases, and 5 bases had no gene match. The CDR3 spans 16 residues. Written as DNA, the CDR3 is TGTGCCAGCTCACAAGCGGGACTAGCGGGGGCCAATGAGCAGTTCTTC. Translation gives CASSQAGLAGANEQFF. The variable domain in full, with the rest retrieved from reference TRBV18 and TRBJ2-1, is NAGVMQNPRHLVRRRGQEARLRCSPMKGHSHVYWYRQLPEEGLKFMVYLQKENIIDESGMPKERFSAEFPKEGPSILRIQQVVRGDSAAYFCASSQAGLAGANEQFFGPGTRLTVL.

The rearrangement joins TRBV18 to TRBJ1-3, with 8 bases matching TRBD1. Germline-derived CDR1 and CDR2 are KGHSH and LQKENI. This CDR3 is 16 amino acids long. The V and J ends lost 3 bases and 2 bases, in that order; junction bases with no gene match: 6. The CDR3 reads CASSPSGTGTGNTIYF. Here the CDR3 DNA reads TGTGCCAGCTCACCCAGCGGGACAGGCACTGGAAACACCATATATTTT. Full variable domain (missing parts from reference TRBV18 and TRBJ1-3): NAGVMQNPRHLVRRRGQEARLRCSPMKGHSHVYWYRQLPEEGLKFMVYLQKENIIDESGMPKERFSAEFPKEGPSILRIQQVVRGDSAAYFCASSPSGTGTGNTIYFGEGSWLTVV.

V is TRBV27 and J is TRBJ2-3, with TRBD1 matching over 9 bases. From germline, CDR1 is MNHEY and CDR2 SMNVEV (reference sequence). V was clipped by 2 bases and J by 3 bases; unmatched bases: 6. The CDR3 extends over 16 amino acids. The CDR3 bases are TGTGCCAGCAGTTTAAGGGGACAGGGTAAAACAGATACGCAGTATTTT. It is translated as CASSLRGQGKTDTQYF.

The chain links TRBV7-9 to TRBJ2-2; D is undetermined. This CDR3 comprises 16 residues. Trimming left V 5 bases short and J 3 bases short, with 16 bases between. The V gene's germline CDR1 is SEHNR and CDR2 FQNEAQ (reference sequence). The CDR3 DNA reads as TGTGCCAGCAGCGAGACTTCGCCCCGGGACACCGGGGAGCTGTTTTTT. This encodes CASSETSPRDTGELFF.

This sequence joins TRBV7-6 and TRBJ1-2; D is perhaps TRBD1 (5 bases). Germline CDR1 SGHVS, CDR2 FNYEAQ. This CDR3 is 13 amino acids long. Trimming removed 10 bases from V and 6 bases from J, with 18 bases in between. Written as DNA, the CDR3 is TGTGCCACCAGATCCCGCCAGGGTGATGGCTACACCTTC. It encodes CATRSRQGDGYTF.

The V call is TRBV11-3, the J call TRBJ2-5; D might be TRBD2 (6 bases). This CDR3 has 13 residues. V lost 7 bases, J lost 7 bases, and 16 bases lay in between. Germline V gene sequence: CDR1 SGHNT, CDR2 YENEEA. The CDR3 is CASTTRGGSTQYF. Here the CDR3 DNA reads TGTGCCAGCACCACGCGGGGTGGTTCGACCCAGTACTTC.

This clone was seen just once. The chain carries TRBV6-1 and TRBJ1-6, with TRBD1 matching over 7 bases. The CDR3 runs 15 residues. V lost 5 bases and J lost 6; bases outside the gene matches: 7. From germline, CDR1 is MNHNS and CDR2 SASEGT. The CDR3 loop is CASSSAGGGNSPLHF. The CDR3 coding sequence is TGTGCCAGCAGTTCTGCAGGGGGAGGTAATTCACCCCTCCACTTT.

The CDR3: CASSEGRGGVEKLFF. CDR3 bases: TGTGCCAGCAGTGAAGGCAGGGGAGGGGTTGAAAAACTGTTTTTT. This rearrangement joins TRBV6-1 to TRBJ1-4, with D perhaps TRBD1 (6 bases). CDR3 length equals 15 residues. Trimming took off 1 base at V and 7 bases at J, with 13 bases between the two ends. Per germline, CDR1 MNHNS and CDR2 SASEGT.

The J gene is TRBJ1-2, the V gene TRBV11-2; no definite D call. From germline, CDR1 is SGHAT and CDR2 FQNNGV. Trimming left V 6 bases short and J 8 bases short, with 22 bases between. The CDR3 extends over 15 amino acids. The CDR3 DNA is TGTGCCAGCAGTTACTCTGGCGGAACGCTGGGAGGCTACACCTTC. This codes for CASSYSGGTLGGYTF.

This clone was seen once. The V and J genes are TRBV9 and TRBJ1-3; D uncertain. V lost 1 base, J lost 0 bases, and 5 bases lay in between. From germline, CDR1 is SGDLS and CDR2 YYNGEE. The CDR3 is 14 residues long. CDR3 protein: CASSVQASGNTIYF. CDR3 DNA: TGTGCCAGCAGCGTACAGGCCTCTGGAAACACCATATATTTT.

A single count supports this clone. V is TRBV10-1 and J is TRBJ2-3; D may be TRBD2 (5 bases). This CDR3 has 17 residues. With 3 bases removed from V and 4 bases from J, the gap between germline ends came to 20 bases. CDR1 and CDR2 (germline): WNHNN, SYGVQD (reference sequence). In nucleotides, the CDR3 is TGCGCCAGCAGTGATGTGGGAGCGGAGCAAGGTCCAGATACGCAGTATTTT. Translation: CASSDVGAEQGPDTQYF.

The chain uses TRBV21-1 and TRBJ1-5. TRBV21-1 is designated a pseudogene. The CDR3 has 10 residues. This CDR3 is CASIVEPQHF. The CDR3 coding sequence is TGTGCCAGCATTGTTGAGCCCCAGCATTTT.

The chain joins TRBV5-1 to TRBJ2-1, with TRBD1 as a possible D gene (6 bases). Germline-derived CDR1 and CDR2 are SGHRS and YFSETQ. V lost 0 bases, J lost 5 bases, and 12 bases lay in between. CDR3 length equals 15 residues. The CDR3 DNA reads as TGCGCCAGCAGCTTGGGACAGGCGTCGGACAATGAGCAGTTCTTC. It specifies CASSLGQASDNEQFF.

This clone has just one count. The chain combines TRBV19 with TRBJ2-2; D assignment may be TRBD1 or TRBD2 (5 bases each). This CDR3 is 15 amino acids long. V lost 5 bases and J lost 3, with 13 bases in between. Germline V gives CDR1 LNHDA, CDR2 SQIVND (reference sequence). The CDR3 reads CASSFYGADTGELFF. The CDR3, as DNA: TGTGCCAGTAGTTTCTACGGGGCCGACACCGGGGAGCTGTTTTTT.

The sample holds one count of this clone. The chain uses TRBV15 and TRBJ1-5; no firm D call. CDR3 length equals 16 residues. Trimming stripped 4 bases from V and 0 bases from J, with 13 bases between. CDR1 and CDR2 (germline): LNHNV, YYDKDF (reference sequence). CDR3 loop: CATSNRAVNSNQPQHF. The CDR3 DNA reads TGTGCCACCAGCAATAGGGCGGTCAATAGCAATCAGCCCCAGCATTTT.

This rearrangement joins TRBV11-3 to TRBJ1-3; D might be TRBD1 (5 bases). Trimming left V 4 bases short and J 0 bases short, with 10 bases between. This CDR3 spans 15 amino acids. From germline, CDR1 is SGHNT and CDR2 YENEEA. CDR3 nucleotides: TGTGCCAGCAGCTCGGGGGAAAACTCTGGAAACACCATATATTTT. Translation: CASSSGENSGNTIYF.